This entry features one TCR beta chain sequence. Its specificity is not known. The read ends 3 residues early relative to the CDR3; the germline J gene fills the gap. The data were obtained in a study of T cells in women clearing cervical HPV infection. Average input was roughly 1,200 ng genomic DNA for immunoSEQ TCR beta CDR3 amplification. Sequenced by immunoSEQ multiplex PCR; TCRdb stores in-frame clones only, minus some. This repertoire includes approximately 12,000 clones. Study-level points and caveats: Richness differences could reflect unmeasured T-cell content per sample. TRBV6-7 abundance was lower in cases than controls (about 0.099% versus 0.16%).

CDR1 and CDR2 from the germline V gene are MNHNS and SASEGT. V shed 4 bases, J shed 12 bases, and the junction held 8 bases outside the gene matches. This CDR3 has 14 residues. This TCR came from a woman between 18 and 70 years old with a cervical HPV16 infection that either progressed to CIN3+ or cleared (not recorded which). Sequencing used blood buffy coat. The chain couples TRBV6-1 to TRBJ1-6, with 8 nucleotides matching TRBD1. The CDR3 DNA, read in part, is TGTGCCAGCAGTGCCGACAGGGGCGGACGACCC. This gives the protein CASSADRGGRP. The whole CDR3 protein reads CASSADRGGRPLHF.